This TCR beta chain was sequenced during a study of Ad26.COV2.S vaccination and SARS-CoV-2 variants. Background on the study: Participant was drawn from the COV1001 Ad26.COV2.S trial arm.

Sequenced by immunoSEQ multiplex PCR; TCRdb stores in-frame clones only, minus some. The sample gives 200,000 to 300,000 clones, around 85% of which show up once; less than 3% is in the top ten. Treatment denoted: roughly 19 received Ad26.COV2.S at low or high dose, single or two shots; about 5 received placebo; per-sample allocation not given. It was on day 63 after the first vaccine or placebo injection that samples were taken. This CDR3 contains 14 residues. Germline-derived CDR1 and CDR2 are MRHNA and SNTAGT. V was clipped by 7 bases and J by 4 bases, with 16 bases between them. The clonotype comes from a person between 18 and 59 years old who received the Ad26.COV2.S COVID-19 vaccine or a placebo. The chain combines TRBV6-4 with TRBJ1-2, with D unresolved. The sequencing used peripheral blood, collected in a trial of Ad26.COV2.S vaccine versus placebo. The CDR3 reads CASIYTLRGYGYTF. The CDR3 DNA is TGTGCCAGCATTTACACGTTACGAGGCTATGGCTACACCTTC.